This entry lists 17 T cell receptor beta chains sequenced from one sample in a study of blood T cells in healthy people across ages (dated by TCRdb to about 2015). The receptor library was made with 5' RACE. The instrument was an Illumina HiSeq 2500. A second PCR of roughly 6 to 11 cycles was run with a J-beta primer mix and a sample-barcoded 5' primer. TCRdb trimmed the raw reads at Q25, called clones with MiXCR and kept productive beta chains. Records with the same CDR3 protein are collapsed into one entry carrying the most frequent genes and DNA. The sample table contains roughly 1,700,000 distinct CDR3 sequences; only one count was recorded for approximately 28% of them. The biggest ten clones account for about 7.7% of the sample. Input material: blood. The receptors stem from a woman aged 25 to 39 in good health.

The chain employs TRBV7-9 and TRBJ1-2, with no clear D. Trimming pared 4 bases from V and 6 bases from J, leaving 15 bases between. CDR1 and CDR2 (germline): SEHNR, FQNEAQ (reference sequence). The length of the CDR3 is 14 residues. The CDR3: CASSSDWASDGYTF. Here the CDR3 DNA reads TGTGCCAGCAGCTCAGACTGGGCGAGCGATGGCTACACCTTC.

This clonotype was found a few times. The V and J genes are TRBV12-3 or TRBV12-4 and TRBJ2-3, with D tentatively TRBD1 (6 bases). V lost 1 base, J lost 1 base, and 9 bases lay in between. The CDR3 extends over 15 amino acids. The CDR3 protein is CASSLGGTRTDTQYF. The DNA for the CDR3 is TGTGCCAGCAGTTTAGGGGGGACACGCACAGATACGCAGTATTTT.

The chain recombines TRBV11-2 with TRBJ2-7; TRBD2 might be the D (5 bases). The CDR3 is 12 amino acids. Germline-derived CDR1 and CDR2 are SGHAT and FQNNGV. V was trimmed by 5 bases and J by 5 bases, leaving 10 bases between them. CDR3 residues: CASSGRRHEQYF. Written as DNA, the CDR3 is TGTGCCAGCAGCGGGCGGAGGCACGAGCAGTACTTC. Drawing the rest from reference TRBV11-2 and TRBJ2-7, the complete variable domain is EAGVAQSPRYKIIEKRQSVAFWCNPISGHATLYWYQQILGQGPKLLIQFQNNGVVDDSQLPKDRFSAERLKGVDSTLKIQPAKLEDSAVYLCASSGRRHEQYFGPGTRLTVT.

This clonotype was seen a handful of times. The chain couples TRBV20-1 to TRBJ2-1; TRBD2 matches 8 bases. Germline loops: CDR1 DFQATT, CDR2 SNEGSKA (reference sequence). Losses at the gene ends were 0 bases for V and 0 bases for J; bases not matched to a gene: 10. The CDR3 has 18 amino acids. In DNA form, the CDR3 reads TGCAGTGCTAGAGATCCGGGGGGGACGATATCCTCCTACAATGAGCAGTTCTTC. Protein: CSARDPGGTISSYNEQFF.

This clonotype appeared a few times. The CDR3 nucleotides read TGTGCCAGCAGCCGGCCGGGGTGTTGCATTCAGTACTTC. Its translation: CASSRPGCCIQYF. This sequence joins TRBV21-1 and TRBJ2-4; the table's D call, TRBD1, has no DNA check behind it. TRBV21-1 is a known pseudogene. The CDR3 extends over 13 amino acids.

This clonotype was counted between two and nine times. This chain joins TRBV5-1 and TRBJ2-1, with TRBD1 matching 10 bases. The ends lost 6 bases at V and 6 bases at J; junction bases unmatched: 12. The CDR3 consists of 16 residues. Germline lookup yields CDR1 SGHRS and CDR2 YFSETQ. This chain's CDR3 is CASNYYRDRGRNEQFF. In DNA, the CDR3 is TGCGCCAGCAACTACTACCGGGACAGGGGTCGCAATGAGCAGTTCTTC. Full variable domain (missing parts from reference TRBV5-1 and TRBJ2-1): KAGVTQTPRYLIKTRGQQVTLSCSPISGHRSVSWYQQTPGQGLQFLFEYFSETQRNKGNFPGRFSGRQFSNSRSEMNVSTLELGDSALYLCASNYYRDRGRNEQFFGPGTRLTVL.

The rearrangement uses TRBV20-1 and TRBJ1-6, with TRBD1 matching over 8 bases. From germline, CDR1 is DFQATT and CDR2 SNEGSKA (reference sequence). The length of the CDR3 is 15 residues. Trimming took 6 bases from V and 13 from J; bases not matched to a gene: 17. The CDR3 DNA reads as TGCAGTGCGCCTAGACCGGGACAGGCGGTCGGTCCCCTCCACTTT. It encodes CSAPRPGQAVGPLHF.

The chain is built from TRBV7-9 and TRBJ2-7; TRBD1 might be the D (5 bases). The CDR3 is 15 amino acids. Germline loops: CDR1 SEHNR, CDR2 FQNEAQ (reference sequence). Trimming removed 1 base at V and 7 bases at J, with 17 bases between. CDR3 sequence (DNA): TGTGCCAGCAGCTTAGTAAGGCTCTCGGACAATGAGCAGTACTTC. It specifies CASSLVRLSDNEQYF.

The J gene is TRBJ2-5, the V gene TRBV7-8; D could derive from TRBD1 or TRBD2 (6 bases each). The CDR3 runs 21 residues. The ends were cut back, 1 base at V and 4 bases at J, with 31 bases in the middle. The germline gives CDR1 SGHVS, CDR2 FQNEAQ. CDR3 residues: CASSLVFSPERGGRIAETQYF. DNA of the CDR3: TGTGCCAGCAGCTTAGTCTTCTCCCCCGAACGTGGGGGGCGGATAGCAGAGACCCAGTACTTC.

Concerning this clonotype itself: This may arise from a read error, as a much more abundant clone is one base away. J is TRBJ2-7 and V is TRBV5-1; D is possibly TRBD2 (7 bases). CDR1 is SGHRS, CDR2 YFSETQ, per germline. The CDR3 extends over 15 amino acids. The CDR3 loop reads CAGSLGGGQVYEQYF. The CDR3 DNA follows: TGCGCCGGCAGCTTGGGGGGGGGACAAGTCTACGAGCAGTACTTC. The complete variable domain, with remaining parts taken from reference TRBV5-1 and TRBJ2-7, reads KAGVTQTPRYLIKTRGQQVTLSCSPISGHRSVSWYQQTPGQGLQFLFEYFSETQRNKGNFPGRFSGRQFSNSRSEMNVSTLELGDSALYLCAGSLGGGQVYEQYFGPGTRLTVT.

This clonotype appeared a few times. This sequence joins TRBV20-1 and TRBJ2-1, with TRBD2 identical over 12 bases. J was trimmed by 3 bases and V by 5 bases; bases with no gene match: 5. Per the germline V gene, CDR1 is DFQATT and CDR2 is SNEGSKA (reference sequence). CDR3 length: 15 amino acids. The CDR3 DNA reads TGCAGTGCTGAGACTAGCGGGAGCGTCTACAATGAGCAGTTCTTC. It encodes CSAETSGSVYNEQFF.

This chain uses TRBV30 with TRBJ1-1; D is undetermined. The CDR3 sequence is 14 residues long. The ends were cut back, 0 bases at V and 0 bases at J, with 8 bases in the middle. Germline V gene data show CDR1 as GTSNPN and CDR2 as SVGIG (reference sequence). In nucleotides, the CDR3 is TGTGCCTGGAGTGTGGGTGTGCTGAACACTGAAGCTTTCTTT. It specifies CAWSVGVLNTEAFF.

The chain couples TRBV12-3 or TRBV12-4 to TRBJ2-1; 9 bases match TRBD1. The CDR3 runs to 15 residues. V trimming: 7 bases; J trimming: 3 bases; junction bases outside the gene matches: 7. Here the CDR3 reads CASNLGQGHYNEQFF. The CDR3 coding sequence is TGTGCCAGCAACTTGGGACAGGGCCACTACAATGAGCAGTTCTTC.

As regards this clonotype: A much larger clone differs by one base, so this may be a read error. The chain joins TRBV7-2 to TRBJ2-5; 11 bases are shared with TRBD1. The germline CDR1 and CDR2 sequences are SGHTA and FQGNSA. CDR3 length equals 14 residues. Here the CDR3 reads CAGSGQGASETQYF. In DNA, the CDR3 is TGTGCCGGCAGCGGACAGGGGGCGTCAGAGACCCAGTACTTC.

This clonotype was seen only a few times. The rearrangement links TRBV5-1 to TRBJ2-1, with D uncertain. This CDR3 has 13 residues. Germline CDR1 reads SGHRS; CDR2 reads YFSETQ. V was cut by 4 bases and J by 6 bases, with 11 bases left in between. The chain's CDR3 is CASSAVGFNEQFF. The CDR3 DNA is TGCGCCAGCAGCGCGGTTGGGTTCAATGAGCAGTTCTTC.

This chain uses TRBV11-2 with TRBJ2-4, with D perhaps matching TRBD1 or TRBD2 (5 bases each). The DNA end lines up better with TRBJ2-7; the J call may be wrong. CDR1 and CDR2 from the germline V gene are SGHAT and FQNNGV. The CDR3 is 16 residues long. The CDR3: CASSPMWGPGNYEQYF. In DNA form, the CDR3 reads TGTGCCAGCAGCCCCATGTGGGGACCGGGTAACTACGAGCAGTACTTC.

This clonotype appeared a few times. The V call is TRBV7-2, the J call TRBJ1-5; D call uncertain. The CDR3 is 17 residues long. Germline V lookup: CDR1 SGHTA, CDR2 FQGNSA. Trimming took off 1 base at V and 3 bases at J, with 16 bases between the two ends. CDR3 in DNA: TGTGCCAGCAGCTTAGTCGCCTCCTTTCATGACAATCAGCCCCAGCATTTT. Encoded protein: CASSLVASFHDNQPQHF.